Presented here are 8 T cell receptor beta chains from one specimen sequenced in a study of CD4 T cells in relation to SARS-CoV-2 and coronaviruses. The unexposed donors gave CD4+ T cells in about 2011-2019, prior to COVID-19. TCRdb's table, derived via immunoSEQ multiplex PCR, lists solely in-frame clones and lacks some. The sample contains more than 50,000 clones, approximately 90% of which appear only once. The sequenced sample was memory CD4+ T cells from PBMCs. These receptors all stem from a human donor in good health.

CDR3 nucleotide sequence: TGTGCCAGCAGTCCCCCGGGCCCCGCGAATGAGCAGTTCTTC. Translated: CASSPPGPANEQFF. This sequence joins TRBV27 and TRBJ2-1; D call uncertain. In germline, CDR1 is MNHEY, CDR2 SMNVEV (reference sequence). The CDR3 consists of 14 residues. The V gene lost 5 bases and the J gene lost 7 bases, with 15 bases spanning the gap.

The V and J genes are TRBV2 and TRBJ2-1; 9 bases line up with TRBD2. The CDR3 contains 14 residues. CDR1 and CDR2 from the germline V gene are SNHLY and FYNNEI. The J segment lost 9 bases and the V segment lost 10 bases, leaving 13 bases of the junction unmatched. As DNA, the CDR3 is TGTGCCACTCGACTAGCGGAGGGGGGTCGTGAGCAGTTCTTC. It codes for CATRLAEGGREQFF.

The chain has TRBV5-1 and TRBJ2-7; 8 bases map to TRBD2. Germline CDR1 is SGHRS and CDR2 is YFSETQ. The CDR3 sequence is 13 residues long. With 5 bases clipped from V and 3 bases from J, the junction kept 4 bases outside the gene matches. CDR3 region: CASSEREYYEQYF. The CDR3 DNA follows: TGCGCCAGCAGTGAGCGGGAGTACTACGAGCAGTACTTC.

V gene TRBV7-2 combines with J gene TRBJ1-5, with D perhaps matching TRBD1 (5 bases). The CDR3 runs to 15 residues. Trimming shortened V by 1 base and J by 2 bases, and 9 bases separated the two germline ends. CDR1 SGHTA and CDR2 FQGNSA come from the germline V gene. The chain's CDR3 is CASSLGGIGNQPQHF. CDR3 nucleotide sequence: TGTGCCAGCAGCTTAGGGGGGATTGGCAATCAGCCCCAGCATTTT.

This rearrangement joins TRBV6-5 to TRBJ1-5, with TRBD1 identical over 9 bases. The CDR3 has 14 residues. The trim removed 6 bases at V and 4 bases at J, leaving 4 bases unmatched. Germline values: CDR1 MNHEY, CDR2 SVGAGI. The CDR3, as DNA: TGTGCCAGCAGAGGGACAGGGACGAATCAGCCCCAGCATTTT. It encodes CASRGTGTNQPQHF.

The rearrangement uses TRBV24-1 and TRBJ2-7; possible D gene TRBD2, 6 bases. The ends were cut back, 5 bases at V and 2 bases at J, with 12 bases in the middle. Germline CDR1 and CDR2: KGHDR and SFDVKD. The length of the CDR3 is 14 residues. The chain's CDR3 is CATSGRGLPYEQYF. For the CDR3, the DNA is TGTGCCACCAGTGGTAGGGGACTCCCCTACGAGCAGTACTTC.

CDR3 loop: CASSQATAYGYTF. The CDR3 bases are TGTGCCAGCAGCCAAGCGACAGCCTATGGCTACACCTTC. The chain joins TRBV3-1 (or the pseudogene TRBV3-2) to TRBJ1-2, with D possibly being TRBD1 (5 bases). The CDR3 consists of 13 residues. Germline V gene lookup returns CDR1 LGHDT and CDR2 YNNKEL (reference sequence). The V gene lost 1 base and the J gene lost 4 bases, with 7 bases spanning the gap.

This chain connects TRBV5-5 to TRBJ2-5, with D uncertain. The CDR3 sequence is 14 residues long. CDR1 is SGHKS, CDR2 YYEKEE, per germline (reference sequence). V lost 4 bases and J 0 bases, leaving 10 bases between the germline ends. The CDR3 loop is CASSRGGDQETQYF. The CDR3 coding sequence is TGTGCCAGCAGCCGAGGTGGGGACCAAGAGACCCAGTACTTC.